This T cell receptor (beta chain) is from a study of shared T cell receptors in the human thymus. Repertoires were generated with immunoSEQ multiplex PCR, while TCRdb's copy carries only in-frame clones and drops some. The profile shows hundreds of thousands of clones, approximately 87% of them singletons. V trimming: 5 bases; J trimming: 7 bases; junction bases outside the gene matches: 5. CDR3 size: 12 residues. Per germline, CDR1 SGHRS and CDR2 YFSETQ. These data were also reused for a study on human thymus T cells.

V gene TRBV5-1 combines with J gene TRBJ1-1, with 7 bases fitting TRBD1. The receptor was isolated from a boy younger than two with a congenital heart defect. Specimen: thymocytes. The CDR3 sequence is CASRAGGIEAFF. The CDR3 bases are TGCGCCAGCAGAGCAGGGGGGATTGAAGCTTTCTTT.